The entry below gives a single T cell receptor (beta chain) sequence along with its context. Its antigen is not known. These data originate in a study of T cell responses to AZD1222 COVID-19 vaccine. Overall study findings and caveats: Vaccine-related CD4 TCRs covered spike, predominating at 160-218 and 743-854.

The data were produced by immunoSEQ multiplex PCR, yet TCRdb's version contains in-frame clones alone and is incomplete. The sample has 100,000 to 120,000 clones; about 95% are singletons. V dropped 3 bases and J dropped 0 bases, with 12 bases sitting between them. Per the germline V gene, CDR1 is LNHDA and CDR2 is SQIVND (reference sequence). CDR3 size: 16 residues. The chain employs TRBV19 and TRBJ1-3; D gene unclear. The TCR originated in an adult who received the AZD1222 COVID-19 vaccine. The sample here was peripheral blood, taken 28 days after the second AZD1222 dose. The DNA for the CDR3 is TGTGCCAGTAGTATGTGGGAAGGAAGCTCTGGAAACACCATATATTTT. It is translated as CASSMWEGSSGNTIYF.